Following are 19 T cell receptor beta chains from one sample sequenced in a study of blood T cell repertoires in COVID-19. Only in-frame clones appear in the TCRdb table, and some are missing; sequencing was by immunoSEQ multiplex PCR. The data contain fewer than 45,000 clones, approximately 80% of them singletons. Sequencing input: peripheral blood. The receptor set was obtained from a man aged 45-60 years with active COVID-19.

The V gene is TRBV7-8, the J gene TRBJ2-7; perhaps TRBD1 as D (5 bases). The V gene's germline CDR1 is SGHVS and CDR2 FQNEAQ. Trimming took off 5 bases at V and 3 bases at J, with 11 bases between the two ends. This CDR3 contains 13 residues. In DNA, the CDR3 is TGTGCCAGCAGCCCGACAGTCCACTACGAGCAGTACTTC. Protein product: CASSPTVHYEQYF.

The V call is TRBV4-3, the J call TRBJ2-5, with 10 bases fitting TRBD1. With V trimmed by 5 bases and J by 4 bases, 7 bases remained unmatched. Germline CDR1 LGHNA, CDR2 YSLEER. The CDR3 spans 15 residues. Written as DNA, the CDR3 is TGCGCCAGCAGCGACCGACAGGGGGCTTCAGAGACCCAGTACTTC. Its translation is CASSDRQGASETQYF.

The DNA of the CDR3 is TGCAGCGTTGGCCAGGGGGCTGGTGAAGCTTTCTTT. Translation: CSVGQGAGEAFF. V gene TRBV29-1 combines with J gene TRBJ1-1; TRBD1 matches at 8 bases. The CDR3 is 12 residues long. Germline V CDR1 and CDR2: SQVTM, ANQGSEA. V was pared by 4 bases and J by 7 bases, with 5 bases of the junction left unmatched.

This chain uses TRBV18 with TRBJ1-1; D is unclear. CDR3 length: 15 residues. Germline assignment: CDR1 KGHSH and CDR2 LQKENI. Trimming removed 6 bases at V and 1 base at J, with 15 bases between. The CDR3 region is CASSRELPGNTEAFF. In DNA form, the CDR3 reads TGTGCCAGCTCCCGGGAGCTACCGGGGAACACTGAAGCTTTCTTT.

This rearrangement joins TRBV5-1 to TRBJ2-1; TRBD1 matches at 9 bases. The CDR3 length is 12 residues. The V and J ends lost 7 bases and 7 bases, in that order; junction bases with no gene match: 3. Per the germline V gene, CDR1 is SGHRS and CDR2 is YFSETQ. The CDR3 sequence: CASGTGQNEQFF. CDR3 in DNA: TGCGCCAGCGGGACAGGGCAAAATGAGCAGTTCTTC. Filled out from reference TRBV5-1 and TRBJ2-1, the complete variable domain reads KAGVTQTPRYLIKTRGQQVTLSCSPISGHRSVSWYQQTPGQGLQFLFEYFSETQRNKGNFPGRFSGRQFSNSRSEMNVSTLELGDSALYLCASGTGQNEQFFGPGTRLTVL.

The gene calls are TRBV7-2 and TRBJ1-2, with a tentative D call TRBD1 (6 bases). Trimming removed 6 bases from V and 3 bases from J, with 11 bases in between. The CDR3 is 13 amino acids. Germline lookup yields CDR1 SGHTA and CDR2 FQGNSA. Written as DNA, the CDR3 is TGTGCCAGCAGTCGGGACACCGACTATGGCTACACCTTC. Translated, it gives CASSRDTDYGYTF.

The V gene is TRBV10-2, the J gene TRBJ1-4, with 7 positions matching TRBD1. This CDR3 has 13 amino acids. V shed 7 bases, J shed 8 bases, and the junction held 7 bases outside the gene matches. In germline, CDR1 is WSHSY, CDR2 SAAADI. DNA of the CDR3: TGCGCCAGCAAGAACAGGGGTGGGGAAAAACTGTTTTTT. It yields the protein CASKNRGGEKLFF.

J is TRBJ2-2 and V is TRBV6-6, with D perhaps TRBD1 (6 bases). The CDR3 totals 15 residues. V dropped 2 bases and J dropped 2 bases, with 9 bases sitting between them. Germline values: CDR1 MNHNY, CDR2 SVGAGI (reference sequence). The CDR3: CASSYQGINTGELFF. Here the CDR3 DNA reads TGTGCCAGCAGTTACCAGGGGATCAACACCGGGGAGCTGTTTTTT.

This CDR3 reads CASSLGTTGADTQYF. DNA for the CDR3: TGTGCCAGCAGCTTGGGTACGACAGGGGCAGATACGCAGTATTTT. The gene calls are TRBV5-8 and TRBJ2-3; TRBD1 matches 8 bases. The CDR3 extends over 15 amino acids. Germline-derived CDR1 and CDR2 are SGHTS and YDEGEE. V lost 0 bases, J lost 4 bases, and 4 bases stayed unmatched.

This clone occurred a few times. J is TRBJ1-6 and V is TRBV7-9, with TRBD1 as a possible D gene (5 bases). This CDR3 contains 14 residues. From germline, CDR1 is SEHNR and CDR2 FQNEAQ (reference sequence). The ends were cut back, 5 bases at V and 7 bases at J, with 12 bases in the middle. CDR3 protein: CASSPTGPNSPLHF. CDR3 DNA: TGTGCCAGCAGCCCCACAGGCCCCAATTCACCCCTCCACTTT.

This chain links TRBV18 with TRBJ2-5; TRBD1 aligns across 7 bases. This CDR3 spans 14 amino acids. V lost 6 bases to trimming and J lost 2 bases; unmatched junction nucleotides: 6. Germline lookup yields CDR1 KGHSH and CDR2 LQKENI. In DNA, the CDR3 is TGTGCCAGCTCTTACCCGGGACAGCAAGAGACCCAGTACTTC. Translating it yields CASSYPGQQETQYF.

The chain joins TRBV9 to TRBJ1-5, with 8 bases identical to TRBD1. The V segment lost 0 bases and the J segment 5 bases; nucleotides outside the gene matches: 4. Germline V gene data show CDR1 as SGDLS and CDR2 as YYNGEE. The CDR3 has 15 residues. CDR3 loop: CASSVGFRGHQPQHF. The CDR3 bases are TGTGCCAGCAGCGTAGGTTTCAGGGGGCATCAGCCCCAGCATTTT.

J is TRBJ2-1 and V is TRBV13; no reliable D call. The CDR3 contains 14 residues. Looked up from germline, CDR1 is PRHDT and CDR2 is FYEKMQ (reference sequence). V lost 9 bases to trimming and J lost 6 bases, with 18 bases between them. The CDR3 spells CARGSFTQVNEQFF. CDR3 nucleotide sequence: TGTGCCAGAGGATCCTTCACCCAGGTCAATGAGCAGTTCTTC.

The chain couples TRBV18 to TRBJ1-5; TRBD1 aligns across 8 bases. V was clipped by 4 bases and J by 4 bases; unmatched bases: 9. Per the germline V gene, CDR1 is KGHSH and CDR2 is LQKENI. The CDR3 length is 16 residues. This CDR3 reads CASSLNRDRSNQPQHF. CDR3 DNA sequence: TGTGCCAGCTCACTTAACCGGGACAGGAGTAATCAGCCCCAGCATTTT.

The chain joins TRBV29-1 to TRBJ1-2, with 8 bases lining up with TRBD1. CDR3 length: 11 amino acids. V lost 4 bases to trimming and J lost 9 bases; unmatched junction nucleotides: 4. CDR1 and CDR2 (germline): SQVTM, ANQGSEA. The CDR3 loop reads CSVGQGLSYTF. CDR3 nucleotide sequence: TGCAGCGTTGGACAGGGGCTAAGCTACACCTTC.

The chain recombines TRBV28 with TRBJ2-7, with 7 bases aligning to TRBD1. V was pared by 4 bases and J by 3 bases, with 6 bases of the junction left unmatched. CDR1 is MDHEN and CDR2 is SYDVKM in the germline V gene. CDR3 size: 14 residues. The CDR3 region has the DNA TGTGCCAGCAGTTGGGACAGCAGTCTCTACGAGCAGTACTTC. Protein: CASSWDSSLYEQYF.

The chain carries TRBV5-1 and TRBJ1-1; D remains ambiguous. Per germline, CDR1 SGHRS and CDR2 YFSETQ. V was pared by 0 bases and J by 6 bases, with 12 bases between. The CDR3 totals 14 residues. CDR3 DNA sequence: TGCGCCAGCAGCTTGGGAGCCTTTATGGCTGAAGCTTTCTTT. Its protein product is CASSLGAFMAEAFF.

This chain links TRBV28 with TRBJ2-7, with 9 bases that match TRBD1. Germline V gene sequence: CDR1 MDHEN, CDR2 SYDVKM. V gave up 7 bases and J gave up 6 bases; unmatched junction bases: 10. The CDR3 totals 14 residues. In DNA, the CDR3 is TGTGCCAGCACTCTAGGGACAGGGAGTCTCGAGCAGTACTTC. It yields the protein CASTLGTGSLEQYF.

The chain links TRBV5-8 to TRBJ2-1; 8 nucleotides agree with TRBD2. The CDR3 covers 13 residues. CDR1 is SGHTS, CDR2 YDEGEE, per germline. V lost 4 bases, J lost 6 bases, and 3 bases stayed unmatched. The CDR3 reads CASSRAGGNEQFF. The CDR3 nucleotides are TGTGCCAGCAGCCGGGCGGGGGGCAATGAGCAGTTCTTC.